This T cell receptor beta chain was identified during a study of OX40 agonist ivuxolimab in advanced cancers. Study-level background: Dose-escalation subjects each had hepatocellular carcinoma, melanoma, renal cell or head and neck cancer.

Germline V lookup: CDR1 SGHNT, CDR2 YYREEE (reference sequence). The CDR3 covers 14 residues. V lost 6 bases to trimming and J lost 10 bases; unmatched junction nucleotides: 14. Study-level findings and limits: Expanded clones were, on average, more numerous in CD8+ T cells than in CD4+.

With regard to this clone: The target antigen is unknown.

Some clones are missing from TCRdb's copy, which holds only in-frame ones; the method was immunoSEQ multiplex PCR. The data hold about 34,000 clones, with 85% to 95% observed a single time. Exclusion of a patient followed from autoimmune disease history or systemic immunosuppression. This specimen was CD4+ or CD8+ T cells sorted from blood, taken in a trial of the OX40 agonist ivuxolimab. This chain links TRBV5-4 with TRBJ2-3; 7 positions match TRBD2. The source is an adult with an advanced solid tumor such as melanoma, head and neck, liver or kidney cancer. The CDR3, as DNA: TGTGCCAGCACCCTCGCGGGGGAGGGATTGGCGCAGTATTTT. Amino acids: CASTLAGEGLAQYF. Full variable domain (remainder filled in from reference TRBV5-4 and TRBJ2-3): ETGVTQSPTHLIKTRGQQVTLRCSSQSGHNTVSWYQQALGQGPQFIFQYYREEENGRGNFPPRFSGLQFPNYSSELNVNALELDDSALYLCASTLAGEGLAQYFGPGTRLTVL.